Presented here are 5 T cell receptor beta chains from one specimen sequenced in a study of cytomegalovirus exposure and HLA in healthy donors. Researchers ran the PCR with 60 Vbeta and 13 Jbeta primers. Clones were read by immunoSEQ multiplex PCR, and TCRdb kept only the in-frame ones, dropping some. Here the sample spans under 130,000 clones, approximately 84% being singletons. The sample consisted of PBMCs. These receptors all come from a male donor in good health and CMV-seronegative.

This chain joins TRBV4-1 and TRBJ2-3, with 7 bases aligning to TRBD2. With V trimmed by 4 bases and J by 2 bases, 12 bases remained unmatched. Germline assignment: CDR1 MGHRA and CDR2 YSYEKL. The CDR3 consists of 17 residues. The CDR3 sequence is CASSLGSASGFTDTQYF. In DNA, the CDR3 is TGCGCCAGCAGCCTAGGCAGCGCTAGCGGATTCACAGATACGCAGTATTTT.

The chain carries TRBV30 and TRBJ2-1, with TRBD2 matching over 9 bases. The length of the CDR3 is 15 residues. V trimming: 2 bases; J trimming: 3 bases; junction bases outside the gene matches: 5. Germline V lookup: CDR1 GTSNPN, CDR2 SVGIG (reference sequence). CDR3 in DNA: TGTGCCTGGAGTCGTATTAGCGGGAGCTACAATGAGCAGTTCTTC. It yields the protein CAWSRISGSYNEQFF.

J is TRBJ1-1 and V is TRBV7-6, with D perhaps matching TRBD1 (6 bases). Germline V gives CDR1 SGHVS, CDR2 FNYEAQ. Trimming removed 4 bases at V and 0 bases at J, with 12 bases between. The CDR3 is made up of 15 amino acids. CDR3 coding DNA: TGTGCCAGCAGCTCGGGAGGGGGTATGAACACTGAAGCTTTCTTT. Residues: CASSSGGGMNTEAFF.

This clone appeared a single time. The CDR3 spells CASSGGGSQETQYF. The CDR3 bases are TGTGCCAGCAGTGGGGGAGGGAGCCAAGAGACCCAGTACTTC. This chain uses TRBV9 with TRBJ2-5; 7 positions match TRBD2. The V segment lost 5 bases and the J segment 1 base; nucleotides outside the gene matches: 5. This CDR3 contains 14 residues. Germline V gene lookup returns CDR1 SGDLS and CDR2 YYNGEE.

This clone turned up a few times. Germline and junction disagree at one end, which may indicate a read error. The V call is TRBV7-9, the J call TRBJ2-3, with 8 bases lining up with TRBD2. The CDR3 extends over 12 amino acids. The germline V gene has CDR1 SEHNR and CDR2 FQNEAQ (reference sequence). CDR3 residues: CSSSLMTSAQYF. In DNA, the CDR3 is TGTTCCAGCAGCTTGATGACTAGCGCGCAGTATTTT. Using reference TRBV7-9 and TRBJ2-3 for the parts outside the CDR3, the full variable domain is DTGVSQNPRHKITKRGQNVTFRCDPISEHNRLYWYRQTLGQGPEFLTYFQNEAQLEKSRLLSDRFSAERPKGSFSTLEIQRTEQGDSAMYLCSSSLMTSAQYFGPGTRLTVL.